This entry lists 8 T cell receptor beta chains sequenced from one sample in a study of tumor and adjacent non-tumor tissue in lung cancer. A modified ARM-PCR protocol with three rounds of nested PCR amplified TCRbeta. Via MiXCR, TCRdb re-called the multiplex PCR reads, giving one row per CDR3 protein. The data show 69,000 or so distinct CDR3 sequences, less than 80% seen once. RNA was extracted from bulk tissue without any cell sorting. The sequencing input was lung tumor tissue. These receptors were collected from a man aged 60 to 75 with non-small cell lung cancer.

Turning to this clonotype: One junction end disagrees with the germline gene, perhaps due to a read error. The J gene is TRBJ2-1, the V gene TRBV20-1; 14 positions match TRBD2. The CDR3 extends over 16 amino acids. Per germline, CDR1 DFQATT and CDR2 SNEGSKA (reference sequence). CDR3 protein: CSAGLAGGGTYNEQFF. In DNA form, the CDR3 reads TGCAGTGCTGGACTAGCGGGAGGTGGTACCTATAATGAGCAGTTCTTC.

About this clonotype itself: Given the absence of the conserved phenylalanine or tryptophan at the CDR3 end, a read error is likely. The chain couples TRBV29-1 to TRBJ2-1; no clear D gene. Germline CDR1 reads SQVTM; CDR2 reads ANQGSEA. The CDR3 is 12 amino acids. The V gene lost 3 bases and the J gene lost 7 bases, with 10 bases spanning the gap. The CDR3 DNA follows: TGCAGCGTTGACGGAAGGACGAATGAGCAGTTCTTA. Translation: CSVDGRTNEQFL.

For this clonotype: One base away lies a much larger clone, so this may be a sequencing read error. The chain couples TRBV6-1 to TRBJ1-2, with TRBD1 matching over 7 bases. V dropped 1 base and J dropped 13; count of bases not matched to a gene: 12. Germline-derived CDR1 and CDR2 are MNHNS and SASEGT. This CDR3 is built from 14 residues. This chain's CDR3 is CASSEDRGGYGSTF. The CDR3, as DNA: TGTGCCAGCAGTGAAGACAGGGGAGGATATGGCAGCACCTTC.

A word on this clonotype: Because it lacks the conserved phenylalanine or tryptophan at the end, this CDR3 is likely a read error. This chain links TRBV6-6 with TRBJ2-7; weak D call: TRBD2 (5 bases). The V gene's germline CDR1 is MNHNY and CDR2 SVGAGI (reference sequence). The CDR3 totals 14 residues. In DNA form, the CDR3 reads TGTGCCAGCAGTTACGGACTCTTTGGCTACGATCAGTACCTC. Translated: CASSYGLFGYDQYL.

There are a few counts of this clonotype. The chain employs TRBV7-9 and TRBJ2-1; either TRBD1 or TRBD2 may fit D (6 bases each). V shed 5 bases and J shed 12 bases, with 26 bases lying between them. CDR3 length: 16 amino acids. The V gene's germline CDR1 is SEHNR and CDR2 FQNEAQ (reference sequence). The CDR3 loop is CASSLVPQRRGSAQFF. The CDR3 nucleotides are TGTGCCAGCAGCCTCGTCCCCCAGCGGAGGGGGTCGGCGCAGTTCTTC. The full variable domain, in which reference TRBV7-9 and TRBJ2-1 provide the parts outside the CDR3, is DTGVSQNPRHKITKRGQNVTFRCDPISEHNRLYWYRQTLGQGPEFLTYFQNEAQLEKSRLLSDRFSAERPKGSFSTLEIQRTEQGDSAMYLCASSLVPQRRGSAQFFGPGTRLTVL.

Comment on this clonotype: A read error may account for a junction end that differs from germline. V usage is TRBV5-1 and J usage is TRBJ2-7, with 11 bases identical to TRBD2. The CDR3 covers 14 residues. CDR1 is SGHRS and CDR2 is YFSETQ in the germline V gene. The CDR3 bases are TGCGGCAGCAGCTTGGGGACTAGCGGCTACGAGCAGTACTTC. As protein: CGSSLGTSGYEQYF.

On this clonotype: Given the absence of the conserved phenylalanine or tryptophan at the CDR3 end, a read error is likely. The chain is built from TRBV29-1 and TRBJ2-7; 11 nucleotides match TRBD1. The germline gives CDR1 SQVTM, CDR2 ANQGSEA. This CDR3 has 12 amino acids. The CDR3 here is CSVGTGGYEQYL. The CDR3 DNA reads as TGCAGTGTGGGGACAGGGGGATACGAGCAGTACCTC.

On this clonotype: A much larger clone differs by one base, so this may be a read error. This chain's CDR3 is CASNEGSGTIQHF. The DNA for the CDR3 is TGTGCCAGCAATGAGGGGTCCGGGACTATACAGCATTTT. The chain couples TRBV6-1 to TRBJ1-5, with D perhaps matching TRBD1 (5 bases). Germline CDR1 and CDR2: MNHNS and SASEGT. V lost 7 bases, J lost 13 bases, and 20 bases lay in between. The CDR3 covers 13 residues.